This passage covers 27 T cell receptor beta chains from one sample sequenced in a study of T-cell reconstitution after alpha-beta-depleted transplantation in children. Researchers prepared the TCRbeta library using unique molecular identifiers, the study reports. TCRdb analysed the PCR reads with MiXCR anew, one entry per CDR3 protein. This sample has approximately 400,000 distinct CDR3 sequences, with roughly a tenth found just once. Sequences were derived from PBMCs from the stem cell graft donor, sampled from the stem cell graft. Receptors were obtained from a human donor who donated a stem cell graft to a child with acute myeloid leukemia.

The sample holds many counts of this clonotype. The CDR3 region has the DNA TGTGCCAGCAGTTACTCTTCGGGGGCAAGCTGGGCCGGGGAGCTGTTTTTT. As protein: CASSYSSGASWAGELFF. The rearrangement joins TRBV6-5 to TRBJ2-2; TRBD1 or TRBD2 may be the D gene (6 bases each). The CDR3 extends over 17 amino acids. The germline V and J ends were trimmed by 0 bases and 6 bases, with 17 bases remaining between them. From germline, CDR1 is MNHEY and CDR2 SVGAGI.

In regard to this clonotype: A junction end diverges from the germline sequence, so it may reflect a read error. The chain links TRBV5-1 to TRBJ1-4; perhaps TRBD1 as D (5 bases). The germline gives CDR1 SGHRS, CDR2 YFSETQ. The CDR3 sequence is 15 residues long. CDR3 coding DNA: TGCGCCAGCAGCTTTCAGACCGGGGGGACTGAACAACTGTTTTTT. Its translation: CASSFQTGGTEQLFF. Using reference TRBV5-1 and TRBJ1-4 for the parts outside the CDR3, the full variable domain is KAGVTQTPRYLIKTRGQQVTLSCSPISGHRSVSWYQQTPGQGLQFLFEYFSETQRNKGNFPGRFSGRQFSNSRSEMNVSTLELGDSALYLCASSFQTGGTEQLFFGSGTQLSVL.

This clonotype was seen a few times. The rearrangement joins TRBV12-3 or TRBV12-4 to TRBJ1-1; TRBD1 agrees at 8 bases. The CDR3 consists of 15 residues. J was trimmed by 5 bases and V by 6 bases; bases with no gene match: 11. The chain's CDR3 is CASSVTGTGVTEAFF. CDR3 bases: TGTGCCAGCAGCGTCACCGGGACAGGCGTGACTGAAGCTTTCTTT.

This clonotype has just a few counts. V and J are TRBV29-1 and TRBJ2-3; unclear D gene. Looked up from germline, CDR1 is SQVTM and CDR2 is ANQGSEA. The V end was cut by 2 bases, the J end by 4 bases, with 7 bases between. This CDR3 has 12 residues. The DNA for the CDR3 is TGCAGCGTTGAACCAAAAGCAGATACGCAGTATTTT. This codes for CSVEPKADTQYF.

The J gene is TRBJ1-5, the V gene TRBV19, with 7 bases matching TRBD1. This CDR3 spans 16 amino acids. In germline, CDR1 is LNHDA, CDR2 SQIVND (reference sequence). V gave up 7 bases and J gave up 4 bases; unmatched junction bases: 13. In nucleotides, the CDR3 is TGTGCCAGTAACGAGAACAGGGGTCGAGGGAATCAGCCCCAGCATTTT. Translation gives CASNENRGRGNQPQHF.

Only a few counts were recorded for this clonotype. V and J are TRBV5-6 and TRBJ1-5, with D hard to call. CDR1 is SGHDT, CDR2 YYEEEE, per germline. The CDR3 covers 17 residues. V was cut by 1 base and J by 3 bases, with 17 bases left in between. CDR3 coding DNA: TGTGCCAGCAGCTTGTGGCGGCTCAGCATGATCAATCAGCCCCAGCATTTT. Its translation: CASSLWRLSMINQPQHF.

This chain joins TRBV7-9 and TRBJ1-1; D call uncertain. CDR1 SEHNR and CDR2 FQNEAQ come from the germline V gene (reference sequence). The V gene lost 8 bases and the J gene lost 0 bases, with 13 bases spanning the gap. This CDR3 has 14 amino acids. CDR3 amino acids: CASAPRGMNTEAFF. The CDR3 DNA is TGTGCCAGCGCCCCTCGTGGGATGAACACTGAAGCTTTCTTT.

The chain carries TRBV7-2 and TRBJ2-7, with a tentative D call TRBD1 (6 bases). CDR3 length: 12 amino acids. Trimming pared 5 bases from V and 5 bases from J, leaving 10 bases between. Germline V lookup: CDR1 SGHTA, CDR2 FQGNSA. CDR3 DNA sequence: TGTGCCAGCAGCCACACAGGGAACGAGCAGTACTTC. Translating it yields CASSHTGNEQYF.

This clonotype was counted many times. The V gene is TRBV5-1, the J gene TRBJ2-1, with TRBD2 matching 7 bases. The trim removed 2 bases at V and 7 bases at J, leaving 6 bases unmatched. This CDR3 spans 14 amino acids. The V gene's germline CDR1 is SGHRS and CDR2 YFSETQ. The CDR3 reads CASSLPGGGNEQFF. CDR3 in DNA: TGCGCCAGCAGCTTACCGGGAGGAGGTAATGAGCAGTTCTTC.

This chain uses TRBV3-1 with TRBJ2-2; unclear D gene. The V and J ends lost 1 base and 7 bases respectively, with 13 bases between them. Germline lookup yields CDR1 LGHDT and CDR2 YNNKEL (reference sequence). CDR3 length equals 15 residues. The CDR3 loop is CASSQVPGRGGELFF. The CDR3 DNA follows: TGTGCCAGCAGCCAAGTCCCCGGTCGCGGCGGGGAGCTGTTTTTT.

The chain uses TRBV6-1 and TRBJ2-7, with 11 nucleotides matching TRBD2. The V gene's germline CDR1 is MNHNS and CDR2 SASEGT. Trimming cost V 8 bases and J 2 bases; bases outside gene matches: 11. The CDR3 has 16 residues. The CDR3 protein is CASGPSGRLTPYEQYF. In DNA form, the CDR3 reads TGTGCCAGCGGTCCTAGCGGGAGGCTCACACCCTACGAGCAGTACTTC.

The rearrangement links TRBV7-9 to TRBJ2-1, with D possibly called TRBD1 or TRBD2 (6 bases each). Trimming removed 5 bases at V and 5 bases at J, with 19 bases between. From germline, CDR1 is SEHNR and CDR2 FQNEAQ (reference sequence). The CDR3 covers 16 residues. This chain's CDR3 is CASSKKEGGHDNEQFF. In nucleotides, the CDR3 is TGTGCCAGCAGCAAGAAGGAGGGGGGCCACGACAATGAGCAGTTCTTC.

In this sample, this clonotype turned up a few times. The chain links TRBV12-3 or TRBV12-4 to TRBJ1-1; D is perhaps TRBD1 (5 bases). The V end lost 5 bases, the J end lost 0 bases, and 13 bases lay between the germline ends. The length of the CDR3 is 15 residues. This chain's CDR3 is CASSGGEGMNTEAFF. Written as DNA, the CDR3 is TGTGCCAGCAGTGGGGGAGAGGGTATGAACACTGAAGCTTTCTTT.

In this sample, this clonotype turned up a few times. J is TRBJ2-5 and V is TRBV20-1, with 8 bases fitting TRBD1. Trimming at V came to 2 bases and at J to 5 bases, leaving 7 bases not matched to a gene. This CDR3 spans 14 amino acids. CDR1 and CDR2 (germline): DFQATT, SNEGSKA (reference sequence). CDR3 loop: CSARPSDRVETQYF. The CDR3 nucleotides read TGCAGTGCTAGACCCTCGGACAGGGTCGAGACCCAGTACTTC.

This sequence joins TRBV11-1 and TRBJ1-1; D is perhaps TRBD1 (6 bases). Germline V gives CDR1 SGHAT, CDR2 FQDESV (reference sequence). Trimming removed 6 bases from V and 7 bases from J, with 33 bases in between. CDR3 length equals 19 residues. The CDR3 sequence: CASRGPGTKTGNAGDEAFF. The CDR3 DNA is TGTGCCAGCAGAGGACCCGGGACAAAAACAGGGAACGCTGGGGATGAAGCTTTCTTT.

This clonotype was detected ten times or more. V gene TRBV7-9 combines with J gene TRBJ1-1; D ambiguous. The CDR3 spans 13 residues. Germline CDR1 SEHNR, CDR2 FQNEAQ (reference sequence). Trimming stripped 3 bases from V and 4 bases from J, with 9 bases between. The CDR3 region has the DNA TGTGCCAGCAGCTTCTCGTTGGGCACTGAAGCTTTCTTT. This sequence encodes CASSFSLGTEAFF.

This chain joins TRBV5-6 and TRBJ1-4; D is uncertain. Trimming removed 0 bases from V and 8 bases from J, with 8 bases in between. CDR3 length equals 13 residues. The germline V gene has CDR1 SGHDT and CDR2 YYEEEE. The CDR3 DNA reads TGTGCCAGCAGCTTGGGGGCACAAGAAAAACTGTTTTTT. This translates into CASSLGAQEKLFF.

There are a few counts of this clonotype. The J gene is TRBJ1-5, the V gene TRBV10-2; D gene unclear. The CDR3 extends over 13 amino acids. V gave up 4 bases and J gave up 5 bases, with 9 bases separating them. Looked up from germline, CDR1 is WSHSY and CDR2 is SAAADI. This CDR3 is CASSAGEHQPQHF. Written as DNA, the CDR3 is TGCGCCAGCAGTGCCGGGGAGCATCAGCCCCAGCATTTT.

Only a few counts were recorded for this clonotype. CDR3 loop: CASSGSLQKFGELFF. The CDR3, as DNA: TGCGCCAGCAGCGGCAGCCTTCAGAAATTCGGGGAGCTGTTTTTT. The chain recombines TRBV5-1 with TRBJ2-2; no definite D call. The germline V gene has CDR1 SGHRS and CDR2 YFSETQ. V was cut by 4 bases and J by 7 bases, with 17 bases left in between. The CDR3 length is 15 residues.

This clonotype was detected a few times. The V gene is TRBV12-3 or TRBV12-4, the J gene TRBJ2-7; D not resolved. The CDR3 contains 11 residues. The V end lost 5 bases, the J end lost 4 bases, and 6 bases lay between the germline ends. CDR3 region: CASSNRYEQYF. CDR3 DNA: TGTGCCAGCAGTAATAGGTACGAGCAGTACTTC.

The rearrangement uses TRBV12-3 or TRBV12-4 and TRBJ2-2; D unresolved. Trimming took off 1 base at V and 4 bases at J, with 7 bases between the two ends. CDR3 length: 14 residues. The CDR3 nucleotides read TGTGCCAGCAGTTTAGAAGAACCCACCGGGGAGCTGTTTTTT. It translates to CASSLEEPTGELFF.

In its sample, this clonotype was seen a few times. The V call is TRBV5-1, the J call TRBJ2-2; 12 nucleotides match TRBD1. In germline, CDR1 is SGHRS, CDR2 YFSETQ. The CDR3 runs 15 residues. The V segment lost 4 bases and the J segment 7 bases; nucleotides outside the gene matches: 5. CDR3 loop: CASSQGQGALGELFF. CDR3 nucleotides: TGCGCCAGCAGCCAGGGACAGGGGGCTCTCGGGGAGCTGTTTTTT.

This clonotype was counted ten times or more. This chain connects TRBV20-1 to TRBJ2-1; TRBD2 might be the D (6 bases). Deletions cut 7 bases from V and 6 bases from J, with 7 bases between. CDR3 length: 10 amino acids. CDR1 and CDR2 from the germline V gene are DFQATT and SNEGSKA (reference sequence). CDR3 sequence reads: CSVGGNEQFF. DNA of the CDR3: TGCAGTGTGGGGGGCAATGAGCAGTTCTTC.

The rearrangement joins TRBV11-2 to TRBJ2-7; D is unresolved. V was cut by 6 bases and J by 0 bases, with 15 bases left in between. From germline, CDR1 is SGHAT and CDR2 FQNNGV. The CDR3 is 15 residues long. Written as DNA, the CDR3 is TGTGCCAGCAGATCCAATTGGCAGGACTCCTACGAGCAGTACGTC. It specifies CASRSNWQDSYEQYV.

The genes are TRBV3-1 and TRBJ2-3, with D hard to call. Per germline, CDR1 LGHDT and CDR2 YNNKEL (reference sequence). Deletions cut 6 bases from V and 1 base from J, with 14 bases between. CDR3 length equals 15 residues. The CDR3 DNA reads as TGTGCCAGCAGAACTTGGGCGGATGGCACAGATACGCAGTATTTT. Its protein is CASRTWADGTDTQYF.

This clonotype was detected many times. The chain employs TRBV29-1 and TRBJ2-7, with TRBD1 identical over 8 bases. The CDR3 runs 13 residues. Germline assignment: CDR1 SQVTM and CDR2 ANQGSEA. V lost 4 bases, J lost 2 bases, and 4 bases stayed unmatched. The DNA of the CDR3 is TGCAGCGTTGGACAGGGGTTCGCCTACGAGCAGTACTTC. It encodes CSVGQGFAYEQYF.

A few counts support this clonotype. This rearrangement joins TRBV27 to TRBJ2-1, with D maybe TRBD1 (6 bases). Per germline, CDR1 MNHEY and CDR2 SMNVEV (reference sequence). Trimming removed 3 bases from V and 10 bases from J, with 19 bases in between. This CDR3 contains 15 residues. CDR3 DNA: TGTGCCAGCAGTTTTGGGACAAGGAACTTAGGGGAGCAGTTCTTC. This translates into CASSFGTRNLGEQFF.